This TCR beta chain was sequenced during a study of radiotherapy plus CTLA-4 blockade in lung cancer. General observations from the study: There was expansion of tumor-derived TCR clones in blood after radiotherapy plus ipilimumab. Increased serum interferon-beta after radiation also reportedly predicted response strongly.

Germline CDR1 is SGHVS and CDR2 is FNYEAQ. This CDR3 contains 16 residues. Losses at the gene ends were 4 bases for V and 3 bases for J; bases not matched to a gene: 7. This table comes from immunoSEQ multiplex PCR, and its TCRdb copy is limited to in-frame clones, with some not included. In the table there are tens of thousands of clones, 70% to 80% of which are singletons. This clone was observed once. Its specificity is unknown. This chain joins TRBV7-6 and TRBJ2-3; the match to TRBD1 covers 10 bases. This sequence was found in a human donor with non-small cell lung cancer who had a complete response to radiotherapy plus ipilimumab. The sequencing here drew on peripheral blood, taken from a patient treated with radiotherapy plus ipilimumab. The CDR3 protein is CASSSRQGASTDTQYF. The CDR3, as DNA: TGTGCCAGCAGCTCCCGACAGGGGGCATCTACAGATACGCAGTATTTT.